This TCR beta chain was sequenced during a study of T cells after yellow fever vaccination. Study-wide points: Faster peaking, at day 5 versus 15, marked a secondary response that was weaker. Most primary-vaccination clones reappeared after the booster (just under 98% CD4, 88% CD8).

Germline CDR1 and CDR2: SGHRS and YFSETQ. Trimming left V 0 bases short and J 1 base short, with 9 bases between. The CDR3 consists of 15 residues. A single record per CDR3 protein comes from TCRdb applying MiXCR to the 5' RACE reads. Among about 580,000 distinct CDR3 sequences listed, 17% were seen once. This clonotype occurred a few times. As yet, its antigen is unknown. The source was PBMCs, collected less than 6 days after the first yellow fever vaccination. The sequence came from a man younger than 35 who received the YFV17D yellow fever vaccine. The chain is built from TRBV5-1 and TRBJ2-3; D gene ambiguous. The CDR3 protein is CASSLAWAGTDTQYF. The DNA for the CDR3 is TGCGCCAGCAGCTTGGCCTGGGCTGGCACAGATACGCAGTATTTT.